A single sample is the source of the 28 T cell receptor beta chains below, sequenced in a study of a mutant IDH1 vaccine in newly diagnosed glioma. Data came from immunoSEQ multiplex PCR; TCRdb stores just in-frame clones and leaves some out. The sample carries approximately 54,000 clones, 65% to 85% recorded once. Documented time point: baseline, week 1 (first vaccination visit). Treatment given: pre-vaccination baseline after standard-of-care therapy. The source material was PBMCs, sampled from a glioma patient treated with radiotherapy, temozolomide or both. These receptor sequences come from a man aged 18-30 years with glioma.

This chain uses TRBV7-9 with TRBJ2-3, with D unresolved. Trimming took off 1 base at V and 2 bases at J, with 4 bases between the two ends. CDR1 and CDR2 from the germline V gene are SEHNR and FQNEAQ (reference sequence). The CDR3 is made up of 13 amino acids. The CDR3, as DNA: TGTGCCAGCAGCTTAGTCCTCACAGATACGCAGTATTTT. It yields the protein CASSLVLTDTQYF.

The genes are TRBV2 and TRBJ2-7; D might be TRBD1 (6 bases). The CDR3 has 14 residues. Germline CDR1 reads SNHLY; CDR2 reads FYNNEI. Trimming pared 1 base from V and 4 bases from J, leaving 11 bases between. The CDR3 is CASSEETGKYEQYF. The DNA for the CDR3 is TGTGCCAGCAGTGAAGAAACAGGGAAATACGAGCAGTACTTC. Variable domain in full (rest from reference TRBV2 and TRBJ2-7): EPEVTQTPSHQVTQMGQEVILRCVPISNHLYFYWYRQILGQKVEFLVSFYNNEISEKSEIFDDQFSVERPDGSNFTLKIRSTKLEDSAMYFCASSEETGKYEQYFGPGTRLTVT.

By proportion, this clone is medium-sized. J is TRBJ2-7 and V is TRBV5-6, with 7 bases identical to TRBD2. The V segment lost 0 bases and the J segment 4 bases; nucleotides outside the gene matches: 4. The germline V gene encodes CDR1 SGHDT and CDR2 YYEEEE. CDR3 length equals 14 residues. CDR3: CASSLGLAVYEQYF. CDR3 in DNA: TGTGCCAGCAGCTTGGGGCTAGCGGTATACGAGCAGTACTTC.

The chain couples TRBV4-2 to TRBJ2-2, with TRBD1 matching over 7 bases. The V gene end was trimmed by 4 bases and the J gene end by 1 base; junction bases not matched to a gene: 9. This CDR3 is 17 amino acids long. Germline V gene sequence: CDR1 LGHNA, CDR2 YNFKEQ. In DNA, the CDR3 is TGTGCCAGCAGCCCTCACGAGGGGGCCCTGAACACCGGGGAGCTGTTTTTT. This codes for CASSPHEGALNTGELFF.

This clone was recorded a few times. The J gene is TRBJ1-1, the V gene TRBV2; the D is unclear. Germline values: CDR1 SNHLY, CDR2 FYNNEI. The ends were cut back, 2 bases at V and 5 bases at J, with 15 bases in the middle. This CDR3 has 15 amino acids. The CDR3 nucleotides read TGTGCCAGCAGTGAAAGGGAGCTTATTGGGACTGAAGCTTTCTTT. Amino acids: CASSERELIGTEAFF. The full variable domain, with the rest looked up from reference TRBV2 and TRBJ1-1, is EPEVTQTPSHQVTQMGQEVILRCVPISNHLYFYWYRQILGQKVEFLVSFYNNEISEKSEIFDDQFSVERPDGSNFTLKIRSTKLEDSAMYFCASSERELIGTEAFFGQGTRLTVV.

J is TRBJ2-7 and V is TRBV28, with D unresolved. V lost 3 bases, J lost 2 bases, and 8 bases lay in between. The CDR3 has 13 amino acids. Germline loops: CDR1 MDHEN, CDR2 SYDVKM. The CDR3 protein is CASSLGRTYEQYF. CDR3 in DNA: TGTGCCAGCAGTTTGGGCAGAACCTACGAGCAGTACTTC.

CDR3 amino acids: CASSLEGGSTDTQYF. The CDR3 nucleotides are TGCGCCAGCAGCTTGGAGGGGGGTAGCACAGATACGCAGTATTTT. The chain recombines TRBV5-1 with TRBJ2-3; either TRBD1 or TRBD2 may supply D (6 bases each). The germline V gene has CDR1 SGHRS and CDR2 YFSETQ. The CDR3 runs 15 residues. V was clipped by 0 bases and J by 0 bases, with 8 bases between them.

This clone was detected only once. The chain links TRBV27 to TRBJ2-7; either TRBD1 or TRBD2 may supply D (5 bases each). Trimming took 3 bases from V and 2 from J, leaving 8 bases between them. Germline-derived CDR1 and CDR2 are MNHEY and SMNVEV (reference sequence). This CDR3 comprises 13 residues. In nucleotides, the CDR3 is TGTGCCAGCAGTTTGGGACCTACCTACGAGCAGTACTTC. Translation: CASSLGPTYEQYF.

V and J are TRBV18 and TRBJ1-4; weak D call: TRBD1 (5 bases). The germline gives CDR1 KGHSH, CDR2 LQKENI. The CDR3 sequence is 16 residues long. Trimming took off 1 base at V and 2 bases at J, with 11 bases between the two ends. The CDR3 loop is CASSPLRGATNEKLFF. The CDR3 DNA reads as TGTGCCAGCTCACCACTAAGGGGAGCTACTAATGAAAAACTGTTTTTT.

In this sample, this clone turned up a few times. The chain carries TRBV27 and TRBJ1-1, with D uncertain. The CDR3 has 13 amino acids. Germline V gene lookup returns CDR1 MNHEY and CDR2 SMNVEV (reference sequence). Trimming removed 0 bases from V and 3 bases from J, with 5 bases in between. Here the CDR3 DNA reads TGTGCCAGCAGTTTATCGGGGTACACTGAAGCTTTCTTT. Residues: CASSLSGYTEAFF.

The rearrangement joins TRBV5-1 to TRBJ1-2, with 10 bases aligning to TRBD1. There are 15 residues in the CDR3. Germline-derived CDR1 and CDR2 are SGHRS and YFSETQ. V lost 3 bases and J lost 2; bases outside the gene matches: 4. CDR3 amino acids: CASSSDRGLNYGYTF. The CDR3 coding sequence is TGCGCCAGCAGCTCTGACAGGGGGCTAAACTATGGCTACACCTTC.

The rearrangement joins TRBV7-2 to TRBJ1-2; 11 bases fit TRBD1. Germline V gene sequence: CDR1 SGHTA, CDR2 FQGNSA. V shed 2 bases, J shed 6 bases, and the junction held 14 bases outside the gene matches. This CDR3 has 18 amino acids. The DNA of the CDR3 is TGTGCCAGCAGCTTAAAGATATTACTCGGACAGGGGGCTCATGGCTACACCTTC. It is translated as CASSLKILLGQGAHGYTF. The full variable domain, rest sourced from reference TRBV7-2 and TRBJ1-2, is GAGVSQSPSNKVTEKGKDVELRCDPISGHTALYWYRQSLGQGLEFLIYFQGNSAPDKSGLPSDRFSAERTGGSVSTLTIQRTQQEDSAVYLCASSLKILLGQGAHGYTFGSGTRLTVV.

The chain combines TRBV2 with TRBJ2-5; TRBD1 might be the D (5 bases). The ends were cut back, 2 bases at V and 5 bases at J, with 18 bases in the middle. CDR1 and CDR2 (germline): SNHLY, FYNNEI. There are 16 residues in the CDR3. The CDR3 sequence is CASSENRRVGRETQYF. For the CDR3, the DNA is TGTGCCAGCAGTGAAAATCGCAGGGTAGGGCGGGAGACCCAGTACTTC.

CDR3 nucleotides: TGTGCCAGCAGCTTTTCGGGGACCCAGTACTTC. Translated, it gives CASSFSGTQYF. The chain couples TRBV5-6 to TRBJ2-5; D not resolved. The V gene's germline CDR1 is SGHDT and CDR2 YYEEEE. V lost 2 bases and J lost 7, with 6 bases in between. The CDR3 runs 11 residues.

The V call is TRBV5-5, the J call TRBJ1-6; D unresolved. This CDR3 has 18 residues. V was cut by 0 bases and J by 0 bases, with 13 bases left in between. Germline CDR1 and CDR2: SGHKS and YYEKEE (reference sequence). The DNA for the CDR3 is TGTGCCAGCAGCTTGGACGGACTTCCGAGCTCCTATAATTCACCCCTCCACTTT. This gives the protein CASSLDGLPSSYNSPLHF.

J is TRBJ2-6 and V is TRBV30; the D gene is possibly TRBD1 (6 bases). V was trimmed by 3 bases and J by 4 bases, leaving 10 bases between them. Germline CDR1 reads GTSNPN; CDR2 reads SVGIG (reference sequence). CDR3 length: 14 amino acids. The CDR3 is CAWSRGNGANVLTF. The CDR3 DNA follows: TGTGCCTGGAGCAGGGGCAACGGGGCCAACGTCCTGACTTTC.

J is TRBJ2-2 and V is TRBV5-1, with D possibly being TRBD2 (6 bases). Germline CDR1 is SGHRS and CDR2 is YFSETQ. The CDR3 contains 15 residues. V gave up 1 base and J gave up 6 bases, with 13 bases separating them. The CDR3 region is CASSLREAGPGELFF. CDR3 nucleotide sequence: TGCGCCAGCAGCTTGAGGGAGGCGGGACCCGGGGAGCTGTTTTTT.

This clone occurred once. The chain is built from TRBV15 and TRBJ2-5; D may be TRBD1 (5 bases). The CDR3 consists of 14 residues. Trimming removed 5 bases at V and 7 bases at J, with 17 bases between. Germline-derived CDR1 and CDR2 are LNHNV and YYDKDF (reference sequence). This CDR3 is CATSGLDRIGTQYF. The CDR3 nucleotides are TGTGCCACCAGCGGGTTAGACAGAATAGGGACCCAGTACTTC.

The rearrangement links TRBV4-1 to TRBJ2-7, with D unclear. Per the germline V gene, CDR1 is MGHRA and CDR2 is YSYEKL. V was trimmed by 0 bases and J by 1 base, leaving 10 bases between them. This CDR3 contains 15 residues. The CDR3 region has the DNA TGCGCCAGCAGCCAAGAGACAACCCTTTCCTACGAGCAGTACTTC. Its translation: CASSQETTLSYEQYF.

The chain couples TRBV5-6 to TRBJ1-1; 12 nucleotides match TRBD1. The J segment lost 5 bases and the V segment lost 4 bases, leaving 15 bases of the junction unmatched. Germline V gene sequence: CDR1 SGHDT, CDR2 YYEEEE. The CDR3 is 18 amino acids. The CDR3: CASSPGGGTGGARTEAFF. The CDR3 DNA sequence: TGTGCCAGCAGCCCCGGGGGGGGGACAGGGGGCGCGAGGACTGAAGCTTTCTTT.

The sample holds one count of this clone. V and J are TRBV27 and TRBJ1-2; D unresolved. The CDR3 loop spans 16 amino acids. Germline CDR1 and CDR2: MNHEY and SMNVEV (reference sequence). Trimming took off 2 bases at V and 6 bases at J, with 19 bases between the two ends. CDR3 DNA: TGTGCCAGCAGTTTAAGCTCTATGGGTCTACCTGATGGCTACACCTTC. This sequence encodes CASSLSSMGLPDGYTF.

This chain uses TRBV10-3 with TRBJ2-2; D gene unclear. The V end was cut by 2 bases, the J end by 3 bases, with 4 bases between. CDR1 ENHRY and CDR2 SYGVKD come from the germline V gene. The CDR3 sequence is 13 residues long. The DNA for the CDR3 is TGTGCCATCAGTGAGCCTCACACCGGGGAGCTGTTTTTT. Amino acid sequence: CAISEPHTGELFF.

The CDR3 region is CASSNMNTEAFF. CDR3 DNA sequence: TGTGCCAGCAGTAATATGAACACTGAAGCTTTCTTT. The V call is TRBV7-9, the J call TRBJ1-1; no reliable D call. Trimming pared 6 bases from V and 0 bases from J, leaving 5 bases between. Germline CDR1 SEHNR, CDR2 FQNEAQ (reference sequence). The CDR3 sequence is 12 residues long.

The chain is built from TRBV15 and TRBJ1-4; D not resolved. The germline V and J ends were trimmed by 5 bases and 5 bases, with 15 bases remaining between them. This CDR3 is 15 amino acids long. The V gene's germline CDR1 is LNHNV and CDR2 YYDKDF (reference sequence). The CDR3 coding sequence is TGTGCCACCAGCCGGGAGGGAGGAAAGAATGAAAAACTGTTTTTT. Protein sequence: CATSREGGKNEKLFF. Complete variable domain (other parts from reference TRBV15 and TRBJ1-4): DAMVIQNPRYQVTQFGKPVTLSCSQTLNHNVMYWYQQKSSQAPKLLFHYYDKDFNNEADTPDNFQSRRPNTSFCFLDIRSPGLGDTAMYLCATSREGGKNEKLFFGSGTQLSVL.

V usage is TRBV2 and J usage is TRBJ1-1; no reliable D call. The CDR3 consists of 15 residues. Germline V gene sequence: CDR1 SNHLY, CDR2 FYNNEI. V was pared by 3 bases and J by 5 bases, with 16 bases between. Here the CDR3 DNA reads TGTGCCAGCAGTGATGCGGCCGGGAGCTGGACTGAAGCTTTCTTT. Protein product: CASSDAAGSWTEAFF.

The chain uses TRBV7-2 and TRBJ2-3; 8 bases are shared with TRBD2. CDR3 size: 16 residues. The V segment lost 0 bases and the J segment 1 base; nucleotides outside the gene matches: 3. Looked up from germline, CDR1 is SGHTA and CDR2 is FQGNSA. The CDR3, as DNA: TGTGCCAGCAGCTTAGCTTCGCGGGGGGGCACAGATACGCAGTATTTT. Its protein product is CASSLASRGGTDTQYF.

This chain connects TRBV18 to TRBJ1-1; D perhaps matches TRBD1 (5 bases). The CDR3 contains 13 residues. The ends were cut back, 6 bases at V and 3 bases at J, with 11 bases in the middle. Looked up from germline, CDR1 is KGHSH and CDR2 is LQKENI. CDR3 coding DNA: TGTGCCAGCTCCCGGGGGAGGTACACTGAAGCTTTCTTT. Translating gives CASSRGRYTEAFF.

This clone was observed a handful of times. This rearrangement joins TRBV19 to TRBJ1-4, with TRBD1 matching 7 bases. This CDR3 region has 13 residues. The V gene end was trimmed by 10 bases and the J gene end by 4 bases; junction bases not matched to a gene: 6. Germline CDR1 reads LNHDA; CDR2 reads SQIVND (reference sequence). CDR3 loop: CATRGQFNEKLFF. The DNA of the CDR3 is TGTGCCACCCGGGGACAGTTTAATGAAAAACTGTTTTTT.